A selection of T cell receptor beta chains follows, all from one sample in a study of T cells in Graves' hyperthyroidism and ophthalmopathy. TCRdb re-analysed the multiplex PCR reads in MiXCR, keeping a single row per CDR3 protein. This sample has 480,000 or so distinct CDR3 sequences, with 13% to 15% found just once. Sequenced sample: blood. All receptors come from a woman aged 18 to 35 with Graves' hyperthyroidism. CDR3s include the opening cysteine and the closing phenylalanine or tryptophan. A D gene is named only where the DNA matches it firmly. Part of the rows lack a size; the others show once, few, many or a class for expanded clones.

d_call | j_call | v_call | clone_size | cdr3_aa | cdr3_nt
- | TRBJ1-1 | TRBV19 | - | CASSNRGRENTEAFF | TGTGCCAGTAGTAATCGGGGCAGAGAGAACACTGAAGCTTTCTTT
- | TRBJ1-1 | TRBV10-3 | many | CAISSAANTEAFF | TGTGCCATCAGTAGTGCGGCGAACACTGAAGCTTTCTTT
- | TRBJ1-1 | TRBV6-1 | many | CASRETPGAGVAEAFF | TGTGCCAGCAGGGAAACCCCGGGTGCGGGGGTAGCTGAAGCTTTCTTT
TRBD2 | TRBJ2-3 | TRBV30 | many | CAWSLTSGSRDTQYF | TGTGCCTGGAGCTTGACTAGCGGGAGTAGAGATACGCAGTATTTT
- | TRBJ1-5 | TRBV12-3/TRBV12-4 | many | CASSFLAGPGGVQHF | TGTGCCAGCAGTTTCCTCGCGGGCCCGGGTGGTGTTCAGCATTTT
TRBD1 | TRBJ1-4 | TRBV29-1 | - | CSARGTGGEGEKLFF | TGCAGCGCCCGGGGGACAGGGGGCGAGGGTGAAAAACTGTTTTTT
- | TRBJ2-1 | TRBV18 | many | CASSPSKSGRNEQFF | TGTGCCAGCTCACCTTCAAAATCGGGGCGAAATGAGCAGTTCTTC
- | TRBJ2-2 | TRBV7-3 | - | CATAAGRGTGELFF | TGTGCCACCGCGGCAGGCCGGGGCACCGGGGAGCTGTTTTTT
- | TRBJ2-1 | TRBV7-2 | - | CASNLAGTLYEQFF | TGTGCCAGCAACTTAGCCGGGACGCTGTATGAGCAGTTCTTC
TRBD2 | TRBJ2-7 | TRBV10-1 | many | CASSERTSASYEQYF | TGCGCCAGCAGTGAAAGGACTAGCGCAAGCTACGAGCAGTACTTC
- | TRBJ1-6 | TRBV10-3 | few | CAITRTSNSPLHF | TGTGCCATCACCAGGACTTCCAATTCACCCCTCCACTTT
- | TRBJ1-3 | TRBV20-1 | many | CSARRAGSGNTIYF | TGCAGTGCTAGGAGGGCAGGCTCTGGAAACACCATATATTTT
- | TRBJ2-1 | TRBV5-1 | many | CASSLASRGGNEQFF | TGCGCCAGCAGCTTGGCCTCCCGGGGAGGCAATGAGCAGTTCTTC
- | TRBJ1-1 | TRBV25-1 | - | CASSEWLGGEAFF | TGTGCCAGCAGTGAATGGTTAGGTGGTGAAGCTTTCTTT
- | TRBJ1-5 | TRBV3-1 | many | CASTQGQSNQPQHF | TGTGCCAGCACCCAAGGACAGAGCAATCAGCCCCAGCATTTT
TRBD2 | TRBJ2-1 | TRBV14 | many | CASSQDLRTSVQNEQFF | TGTGCCAGCAGCCAAGATCTGAGGACTAGCGTTCAGAATGAGCAGTTCTTC
- | TRBJ2-7 | TRBV24-1 | - | CVTSDSYEQYF | TGTGTCACCAGTGACTCCTACGAGCAGTACTTC
TRBD2 | TRBJ2-1 | TRBV7-2 | few | CASSLAAGRNNEQFF | TGTGCCAGCAGCTTAGCTGCCGGGAGGAACAATGAGCAGTTCTTC
TRBD2 | TRBJ2-1 | TRBV19 | - | CASHPGLAGGYNEQFF | TGTGCCAGTCATCCGGGACTAGCGGGAGGGTACAATGAGCAGTTCTTC
TRBD1 | TRBJ1-4 | TRBV7-2 | many | CASRRDSREKLFF | TGTGCCAGCAGAAGGGACAGTCGTGAAAAACTGTTTTTT
- | TRBJ1-1 | TRBV3-1 | - | CASSRNDNTEAFF | TGTGCCAGCAGCCGGAACGACAACACTGAAGCTTTCTTT
TRBD2 | TRBJ2-1 | TRBV12-3/TRBV12-4 | many | CASSYSGIRSYNEQFF | TGTGCCAGCAGTTATAGCGGGATTCGCTCCTACAATGAGCAGTTCTTC